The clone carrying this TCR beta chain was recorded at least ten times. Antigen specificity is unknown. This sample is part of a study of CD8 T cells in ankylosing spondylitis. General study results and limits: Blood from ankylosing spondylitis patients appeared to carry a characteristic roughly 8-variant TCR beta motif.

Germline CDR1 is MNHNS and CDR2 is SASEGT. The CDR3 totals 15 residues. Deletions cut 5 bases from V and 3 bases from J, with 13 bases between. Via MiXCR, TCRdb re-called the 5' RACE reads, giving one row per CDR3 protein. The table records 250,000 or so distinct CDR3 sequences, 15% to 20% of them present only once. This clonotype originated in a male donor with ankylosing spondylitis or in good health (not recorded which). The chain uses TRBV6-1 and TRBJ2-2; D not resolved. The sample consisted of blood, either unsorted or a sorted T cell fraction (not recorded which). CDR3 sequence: CASSPRAPYTGELFF. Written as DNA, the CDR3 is TGTGCCAGCAGTCCGCGTGCTCCATACACCGGGGAGCTGTTTTTT.